The sequence of this TCR beta chain was determined in a study of shared clonotypes between healthy human individuals. Those who donated were healthy HIV-negative adults, with no recent acute infections or vaccinations reported. Using ten immunoSEQ deep assay plates, investigators sequenced unsorted PBMC DNA. The method was immunoSEQ multiplex PCR; TCRdb's version includes in-frame clones alone and lacks a portion of them. Of around 500,000 clones listed, 65% to 80% are singletons. Sequencing input: PBMCs. The sequence was collected from a woman between 40 and 50 years old in good health. Some clones in this sample may be carry-over from other donors' samples.

The CDR3 coding sequence is TGTGCCAGCAGACCCGGGTCGGACACCGGGGAGCTGTTTTTT. Residues: CASRPGSDTGELFF. The rearrangement joins TRBV9 to TRBJ2-2; D not resolved. The germline V and J ends were trimmed by 5 bases and 3 bases, with 11 bases remaining between them. The CDR3 is 14 residues long. Per germline, CDR1 SGDLS and CDR2 YYNGEE.